This T cell receptor (beta chain) emerged from a study of blood T cell repertoires in COVID-19 (dated by TCRdb to the early 2020s). Regarding the study in general: The collaborator samples originated in the United States, Italy and Spain and spanned the acute and convalescent phases of COVID-19. The sample metadata nearly always contained a de-identified subject ID, COVID-19 status, age in years and sex. Where available, HLA class I and class II types were obtained from metadata supplied by the sample provider rather than from assay-based typing. Samples were obtained from the ongoing ImmuneRACE study (first 160 participants) and from 1,254 subjects provided by 6 global collaborators. The prospective study material was composed of cDNA or gDNA derived from T cells, B-cell-depleted T cells, or PBMCs. Deeply sampled blood TCRbeta repertoires from subjects exposed to, actively infected with, or recovered from COVID-19 were included in the dataset. The repertoires were made available in a free public database intended to serve as a resource for research on the immune response to SARS-CoV-2. General study outcomes and caveats: Clinical and demographic metadata were provided uncurated, with the amount varying by source and participant.

Remarks on this clone: Its antigen is currently not known. No base-level quality is on record; no much larger clone is a single base apart.

Samples from volunteer blood donors who had recovered from COVID-19 were contributed by a second Seattle source. Each collaborating institution followed its own protocols to collect whole blood in K2EDTA tubes. Collaborator samples were shipped for TCRbeta analysis as frozen whole blood, isolated PBMCs, or DNA extracted from either sample type. TCRbeta CDR3 regions were amplified from genomic DNA using the immunoSEQ Assay, a bias-controlled multiplex PCR. Per the authors' processing: Nucleated cell counts per sample were estimated from amplification of reference gene primers within the assay. To quantify the absolute abundance of each unique TCRbeta CDR3 rearrangement, sequence reads were collapsed and filtered. For each sample, productive Simpson clonality was calculated by taking the square root of Simpson's diversity index across productive rearrangements. This is the immuneACCESS table as TCRdb keeps it, with only in-frame sequences that have V and J called. A part of the clones is gone; compared with another copy, unresolved V genes explain less than half, and the rest is unexplained. V and J calls and clone size come straight from that table; D and trimming were deduced from the DNA. In all, the sample holds 200,000 to 250,000 clones, and around 86% of those were seen once. Roughly 2% of the sample is held by the ten biggest clonotypes.

CDR1 LNHDA and CDR2 SQIVND are derived from the germline V gene (reference sequence). From cysteine to phenylalanine, the CDR3 is 15 amino acids long. This entry keeps only the CDR3 DNA: 45 bases, framed from base 1. At the junction V is shortened by 7 bases and J by 4 bases, with 19 bases in between. Input material: peripheral blood. The receptor's source is a man aged 25 to 40 who had recovered from COVID-19. Recombination connected TRBV19 to TRBJ1-1; the D gene is perhaps TRBD1, from 5 matching bases. The CDR3 sequence is CASTRQGGISTEAFF. The base sequence is TGTGCCAGTACTCGCCAGGGTGGTATTAGCACTGAAGCTTTCTTT. Reference TRBV19 and TRBJ1-1 genes cover what lies past the CDR3, so the full variable domain is DGGITQSPKYLFRKEGQNVTLSCEQNLNHDAMYWYRQDPGQGLRLIYYSQIVNDFQKGDIAEGYSVSREKKESFPLTVTSAQKNPTAFYLCASTRQGGISTEAFFGQGTRLTVV.